Sequencing of this TCR beta chain was carried out in a study of CD8 T cells in ankylosing spondylitis. From the 5' RACE reads, TCRdb called clonotypes with MiXCR, one entry per CDR3 protein. Altogether 120,000 or so distinct CDR3 sequences are present, approximately 14% being singletons, with the ten largest covering around 3%. About this clonotype: Its antigen is not identified.

Study-wide results and limits: Apparently characteristic of ankylosing spondylitis blood was a TCR beta motif (roughly eight highly homologous variants). CD8+ cells made up the disease-linked clones, which were relatively rare in peripheral blood.

Material: blood, either unsorted or a sorted T cell fraction (not recorded which). This clonotype was obtained from a female donor with ankylosing spondylitis or in good health (not recorded which).

CDR3 in DNA: TGCAGTGCTACCCCGGACAGCTTCCAAGAGACCCAGTACTTC. Residues: CSATPDSFQETQYF. This sequence joins TRBV20-1 and TRBJ2-5; weak D call: TRBD1 (6 bases). V shed 4 bases and J shed 1 base, with 13 bases lying between them. The CDR3 consists of 14 residues. Germline V gene data show CDR1 as DFQATT and CDR2 as SNEGSKA (reference sequence).